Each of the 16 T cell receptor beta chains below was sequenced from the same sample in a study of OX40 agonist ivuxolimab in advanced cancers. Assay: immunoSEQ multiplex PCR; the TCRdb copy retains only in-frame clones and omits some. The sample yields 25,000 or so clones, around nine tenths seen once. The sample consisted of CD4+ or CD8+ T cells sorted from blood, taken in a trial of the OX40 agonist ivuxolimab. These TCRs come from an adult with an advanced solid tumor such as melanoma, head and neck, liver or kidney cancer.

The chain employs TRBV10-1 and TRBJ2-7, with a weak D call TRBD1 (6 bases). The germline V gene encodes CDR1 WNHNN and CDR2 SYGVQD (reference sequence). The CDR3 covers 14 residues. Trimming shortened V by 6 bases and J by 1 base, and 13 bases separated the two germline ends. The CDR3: CASSPGARSYEQYF. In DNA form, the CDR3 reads TGCGCCAGCAGCCCAGGGGCCCGATCCTACGAGCAGTACTTC.

CDR3 region: CASSQDLFGLAHSYNEQFF. In DNA, the CDR3 is TGCGCCAGCAGCCAAGACCTCTTTGGACTAGCTCACTCCTACAATGAGCAGTTCTTC. The rearrangement joins TRBV4-1 to TRBJ2-1; TRBD2 matches at 8 bases. Unmatched junction bases numbered 10, after V lost 0 bases and J lost 0 bases. CDR3 size: 19 residues. Germline CDR1 is MGHRA and CDR2 is YSYEKL.

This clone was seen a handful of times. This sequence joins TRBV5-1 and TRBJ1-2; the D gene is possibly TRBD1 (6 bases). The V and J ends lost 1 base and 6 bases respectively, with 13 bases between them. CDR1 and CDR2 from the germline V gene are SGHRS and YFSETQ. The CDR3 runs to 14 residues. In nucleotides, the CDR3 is TGCGCCAGCAGCTTGCTCTCAGGGGCCGATGGCTACACCTTC. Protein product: CASSLLSGADGYTF.

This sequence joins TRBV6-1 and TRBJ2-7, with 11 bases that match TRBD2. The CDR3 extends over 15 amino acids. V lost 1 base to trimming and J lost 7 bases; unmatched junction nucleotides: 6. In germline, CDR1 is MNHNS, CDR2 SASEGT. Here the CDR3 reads CASSEGSGRAEEQYF. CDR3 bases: TGTGCCAGCAGTGAAGGTAGCGGGAGGGCCGAAGAGCAGTACTTC.

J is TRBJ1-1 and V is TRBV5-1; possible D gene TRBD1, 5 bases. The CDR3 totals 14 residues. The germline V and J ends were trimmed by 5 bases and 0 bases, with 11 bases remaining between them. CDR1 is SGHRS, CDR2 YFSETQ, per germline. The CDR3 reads CASRVGQLNTEAFF. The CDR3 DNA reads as TGCGCCAGCAGAGTGGGGCAGCTGAACACTGAAGCTTTCTTT.

This chain's CDR3 is CASSYSILGANVLTF. DNA for the CDR3: TGTGCCAGCAGTTACTCGATTCTTGGGGCCAACGTCCTGACTTTC. This chain uses TRBV6-5 with TRBJ2-6; D uncertain. This CDR3 has 15 amino acids. Germline loops: CDR1 MNHEY, CDR2 SVGAGI. V gave up 0 bases and J gave up 3 bases, with 6 bases separating them.

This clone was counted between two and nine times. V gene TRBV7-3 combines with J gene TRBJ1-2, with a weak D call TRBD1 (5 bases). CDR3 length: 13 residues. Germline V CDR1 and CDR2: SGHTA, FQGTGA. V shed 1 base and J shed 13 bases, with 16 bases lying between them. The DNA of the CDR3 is TGTGCCAGCAGCTTAATGTTGGGGCGGCCACTCACCTTC. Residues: CASSLMLGRPLTF.

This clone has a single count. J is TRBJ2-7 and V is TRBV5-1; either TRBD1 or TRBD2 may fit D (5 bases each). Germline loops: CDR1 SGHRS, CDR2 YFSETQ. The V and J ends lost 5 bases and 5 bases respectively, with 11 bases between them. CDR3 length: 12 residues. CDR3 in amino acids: CASRRGLHEQYF. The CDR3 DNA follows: TGCGCCAGCAGGAGGGGTCTACACGAGCAGTACTTC.

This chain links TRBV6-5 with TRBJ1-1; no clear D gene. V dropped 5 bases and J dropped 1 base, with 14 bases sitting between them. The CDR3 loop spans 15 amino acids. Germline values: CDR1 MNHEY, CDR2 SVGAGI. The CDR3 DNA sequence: TGTGCCAGCAGTATGCAGCCGGCCCCGAACACTGAAGCTTTCTTT. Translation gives CASSMQPAPNTEAFF.

In nucleotides, the CDR3 is TGCGCCAGCAGTAGGGGAGGGGACAATGAGCAGTTCTTC. Protein product: CASSRGGDNEQFF. This chain connects TRBV5-1 to TRBJ2-1, with 7 bases lining up with TRBD2. The germline CDR1 and CDR2 sequences are SGHRS and YFSETQ. Trimming removed 5 bases from V and 5 bases from J; junction bases left unmatched: 4. There are 13 residues in the CDR3.

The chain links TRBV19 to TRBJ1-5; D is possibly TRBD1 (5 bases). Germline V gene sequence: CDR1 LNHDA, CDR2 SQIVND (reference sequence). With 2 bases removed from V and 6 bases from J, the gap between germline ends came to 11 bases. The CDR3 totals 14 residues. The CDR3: CASSIPGAAQPQHF. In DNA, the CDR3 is TGTGCCAGTAGTATACCTGGGGCGGCTCAGCCCCAGCATTTT.

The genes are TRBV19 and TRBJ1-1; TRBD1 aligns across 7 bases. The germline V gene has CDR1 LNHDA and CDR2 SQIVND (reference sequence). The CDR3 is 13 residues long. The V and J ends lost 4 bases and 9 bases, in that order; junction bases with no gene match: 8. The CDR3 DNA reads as TGTGCCAGTAGTACACCATGGGACAGCCAAGCTTTCTTT. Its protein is CASSTPWDSQAFF. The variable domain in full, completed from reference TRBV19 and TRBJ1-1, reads DGGITQSPKYLFRKEGQNVTLSCEQNLNHDAMYWYRQDPGQGLRLIYYSQIVNDFQKGDIAEGYSVSREKKESFPLTVTSAQKNPTAFYLCASSTPWDSQAFFGQGTRLTVV.

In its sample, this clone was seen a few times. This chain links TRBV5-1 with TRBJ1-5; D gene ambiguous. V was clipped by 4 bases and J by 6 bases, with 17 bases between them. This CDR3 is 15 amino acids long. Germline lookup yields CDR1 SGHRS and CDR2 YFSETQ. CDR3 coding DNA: TGCGCCAGCAGCCTTGGGCTCTCATCGGGTCAGCCCCAGCATTTT. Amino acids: CASSLGLSSGQPQHF.

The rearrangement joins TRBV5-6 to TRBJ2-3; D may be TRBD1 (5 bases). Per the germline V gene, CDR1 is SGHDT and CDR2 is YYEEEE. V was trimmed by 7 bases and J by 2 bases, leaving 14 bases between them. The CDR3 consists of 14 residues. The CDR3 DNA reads TGTGCCAGCTGTATGGGCGGACACACAGATACGCAGTATTTT. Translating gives CASCMGGHTDTQYF.

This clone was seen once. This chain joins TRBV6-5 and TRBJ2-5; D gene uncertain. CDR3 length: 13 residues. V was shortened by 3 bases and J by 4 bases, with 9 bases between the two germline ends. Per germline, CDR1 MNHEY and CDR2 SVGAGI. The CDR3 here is CASSYDVGETQYF. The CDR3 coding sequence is TGTGCCAGCAGTTATGACGTCGGAGAGACCCAGTACTTC.

The CDR3 sequence: CASSVSDRSNEQFF. CDR3 DNA: TGTGCCAGCAGCGTCTCCGACAGGTCTAATGAGCAGTTCTTC. The chain is built from TRBV9 and TRBJ2-1; D might be TRBD1 (6 bases). Deletions cut 2 bases from V and 7 bases from J, with 13 bases between. Germline V CDR1 and CDR2: SGDLS, YYNGEE. The CDR3 consists of 14 residues.